The 25 T cell receptor beta chains below all came from one sample that was sequenced in a study of cytomegalovirus exposure and HLA in healthy donors (dated by TCRdb to about 2017). Libraries were built with the immunoSEQ multiplex PCR assay. The multiplex PCR relied on a mix of 60 forward primers for TCR Vbeta segments and 13 reverse primers for TCR Jbeta segments. TCRdb provides this immuneACCESS table in a form limited to in-frame rearrangements. Some clones are lacking; in checked studies, under half of them reflect an unresolved V gene, and why the rest are absent is not known. Recorded for this sample are roughly 190,000 clones; 74% of them occurred a single time. The ten largest account for around 3.3% of the sample. The sequenced sample was PBMCs. These receptors were taken from a woman aged 25 to 39 in good health and CMV-seropositive.

About this clone itself: An end of the junction does not agree with germline; a read error may underlie this. The genes are TRBV4-1 and TRBJ2-7; D uncertain. Germline V gene data show CDR1 as MGHRA and CDR2 as YSYEKL. CDR3 length: 13 residues. DNA of the CDR3: TGCGCCAGCAACCAAGAGCAAGCATACGAGCAGTACTTC. Protein: CASNQEQAYEQYF.

Remarks on this clone: The junction departs from germline at one end; a sequencing error may be responsible. The gene calls are TRBV25-1 and TRBJ1-6; 8 bases agree with TRBD1. The germline gives CDR1 MGHDK, CDR2 SYGVNS. The CDR3 spans 17 residues. The CDR3 region has the DNA TGTGCCAGCAGCGAATCCGGACAGGGCCCGTATAATTCACCCCTCCACTTT. Amino acids: CASSESGQGPYNSPLHF. Complete variable domain (other parts from reference TRBV25-1 and TRBJ1-6): EADIYQTPRYLVIGTGKKITLECSQTMGHDKMYWYQQDPGMELHLIHYSYGVNSTEKGDLSSESTVSRIRTEHFPLTLESARPSHTSQYLCASSESGQGPYNSPLHFGNGTRLTVT.

A remark on this clone: This sample includes further DNA sequences coding for the same CDR3. The chain recombines TRBV6-5 with TRBJ2-5; the D gene is possibly TRBD1 (5 bases). Deletions cut 3 bases from V and 4 bases from J, with 9 bases between. The germline CDR1 and CDR2 sequences are MNHEY and SVGAGI. CDR3 size: 13 residues. CDR3 DNA sequence: TGTGCCAGCAGTTATCAGGGTAGAGAGACCCAGTACTTC. Its translation is CASSYQGRETQYF.

The V and J genes are TRBV5-4 and TRBJ2-5, with a possible D match to TRBD1 (7 bases). Deletions cut 2 bases from V and 5 bases from J, with 25 bases between. The CDR3 extends over 18 amino acids. Germline lookup yields CDR1 SGHNT and CDR2 YYREEE (reference sequence). The CDR3: CASSLYELNGGRGETQYF. The CDR3 nucleotides are TGTGCCAGCAGCTTATACGAACTCAACGGGGGCAGGGGGGAGACCCAGTACTTC.

In its sample, this clone was seen a few times. This chain uses TRBV4-1 with TRBJ1-5; D remains ambiguous. The germline V gene has CDR1 MGHRA and CDR2 YSYEKL. V dropped 5 bases and J dropped 4 bases, with 12 bases sitting between them. This CDR3 comprises 14 residues. As DNA, the CDR3 is TGCGCCAGCAGCAGTCCGGGAATGAATCAGCCCCAGCATTTT. Protein product: CASSSPGMNQPQHF.

Only a few counts were recorded for this clone. This chain uses TRBV25-1 with TRBJ2-3; possibly TRBD2 for D (6 bases). The germline V and J ends were trimmed by 1 base and 6 bases, with 11 bases remaining between them. The germline V gene has CDR1 MGHDK and CDR2 SYGVNS. This CDR3 comprises 14 residues. The CDR3 DNA follows: TGTGCCAGCAGTGAATCGGGGGTGTGGGATACGCAGTATTTT. Its translation is CASSESGVWDTQYF.

The chain joins TRBV14 to TRBJ1-6; D not resolved. Germline V gene data show CDR1 as SGHDN and CDR2 as FVKESK. V lost 2 bases to trimming and J lost 6 bases, with 8 bases between them. This CDR3 is built from 14 residues. CDR3 nucleotides: TGTGCCAGCAGCCAAAACAGCGGTAATTCACCCCTCCACTTT. Its translation: CASSQNSGNSPLHF.

This clone was picked up a small number of times. This chain joins TRBV29-1 and TRBJ2-7, with a tentative D call TRBD1 (5 bases). This CDR3 comprises 13 residues. Trimming cost V 5 bases and J 0 bases, with 11 bases left between them. CDR1 SQVTM and CDR2 ANQGSEA come from the germline V gene. The CDR3 loop is CSVKGSSSYEQYF. The CDR3 DNA reads as TGCAGCGTTAAGGGGTCAAGCTCCTACGAGCAGTACTTC.

The chain recombines TRBV6-6 with TRBJ2-5; D is perhaps TRBD1 (6 bases). V lost 5 bases to trimming and J lost 2 bases, with 12 bases between them. Per germline, CDR1 MNHNY and CDR2 SVGAGI (reference sequence). The CDR3 covers 14 residues. The CDR3 nucleotides read TGTGCCAGCAGTCCACAGGGAATGCAAGAGACCCAGTACTTC. Its protein is CASSPQGMQETQYF.

The chain recombines TRBV19 with TRBJ2-2; 11 bases are a match to TRBD1. The CDR3 spans 15 residues. V gave up 8 bases and J gave up 4 bases; unmatched junction bases: 6. Germline V gene sequence: CDR1 LNHDA, CDR2 SQIVND (reference sequence). CDR3 amino acids: CASYGQGAGTGELFF. CDR3 bases: TGTGCCAGTTACGGACAGGGGGCGGGCACCGGGGAGCTGTTTTTT.

A single count supports this clone. This CDR3 reads CASSLLSGRGAGELFF. CDR3 bases: TGTGCCAGCAGTTTACTTAGCGGGAGGGGCGCCGGGGAGCTGTTTTTT. This chain connects TRBV27 to TRBJ2-2; 11 bases are a match to TRBD2. V lost 2 bases, J lost 6 bases, and 5 bases stayed unmatched. This CDR3 contains 16 residues. Germline CDR1 and CDR2: MNHEY and SMNVEV (reference sequence).

The chain couples TRBV5-1 to TRBJ2-5; no firm D call. The DNA end lines up better with TRBJ2-7; the J call may be wrong. Germline V gene sequence: CDR1 SGHRS, CDR2 YFSETQ. The CDR3 is 13 amino acids. The CDR3 DNA reads TGCGCCAGCAGATATCCAGGTTCCTACGAGCAGTACTTC. Protein: CASRYPGSYEQYF.

The chain uses TRBV27 and TRBJ2-5, with D maybe TRBD2 (5 bases). The germline V and J ends were trimmed by 1 base and 7 bases, with 13 bases remaining between them. CDR1 and CDR2 (germline): MNHEY, SMNVEV (reference sequence). CDR3 length: 14 residues. The CDR3 bases are TGTGCCAGCAGTTTATGGACGGGGTCGGGGACCCAGTACTTC. It yields the protein CASSLWTGSGTQYF.

The genes are TRBV5-1 and TRBJ2-2, with 7 bases identical to TRBD2. The CDR3 is 14 amino acids. Germline-derived CDR1 and CDR2 are SGHRS and YFSETQ. Germline trimming cut 4 bases from V and 5 bases from J; bases unmatched to any gene: 5. The chain's CDR3 is CASSQRGGTGELFF. The DNA of the CDR3 is TGCGCCAGCAGCCAGAGGGGAGGGACCGGGGAGCTGTTTTTT.

The chain joins TRBV2 to TRBJ2-3; 12 bases map to TRBD2. There are 17 residues in the CDR3. Germline V gives CDR1 SNHLY, CDR2 FYNNEI. J gave up 1 base and V 3 bases, and 5 bases lay outside the gene matches. The CDR3 bases are TGTGCCAGCAGTGATTTACTAGCGGGAGGTGGCACAGATACGCAGTATTTT. Its translation is CASSDLLAGGGTDTQYF.

J is TRBJ1-2 and V is TRBV18; D call uncertain. The length of the CDR3 is 13 residues. Trimming pared 2 bases from V and 8 bases from J, leaving 12 bases between. The germline CDR1 and CDR2 sequences are KGHSH and LQKENI. The CDR3 DNA sequence: TGTGCCAGCTCACCAACGGGAGGATACGGCTACACCTTC. It yields the protein CASSPTGGYGYTF.

The chain carries TRBV5-8 and TRBJ1-1; a weak D match, TRBD1 (6 bases). The germline gives CDR1 SGHTS, CDR2 YDEGEE. The CDR3 has 13 residues. V shed 5 bases and J shed 0 bases, with 8 bases lying between them. The CDR3 DNA follows: TGTGCCAGCAGACAGGGAGTGAACACTGAAGCTTTCTTT. Residues: CASRQGVNTEAFF.

J is TRBJ1-5 and V is TRBV5-6; D not certain. The CDR3 has 13 amino acids. Trimming stripped 0 bases from V and 10 bases from J, with 11 bases between. Germline V gives CDR1 SGHDT, CDR2 YYEEEE. CDR3 DNA sequence: TGTGCCAGCAGCTTGGGGTCCCTAGGCCCCCAGCATTTT. Protein sequence: CASSLGSLGPQHF. The variable domain in full, completed from reference TRBV5-6 and TRBJ1-5, reads DAGVTQSPTHLIKTRGQQVTLRCSPKSGHDTVSWYQQALGQGPQFIFQYYEEEERQRGNFPDRFSGHQFPNYSSELNVNALLLGDSALYLCASSLGSLGPQHFGDGTRLSIL.

The gene calls are TRBV5-1 and TRBJ1-4; 7 bases fit TRBD1. V lost 0 bases, J lost 6 bases, and 2 bases stayed unmatched. Germline loops: CDR1 SGHRS, CDR2 YFSETQ. The CDR3 extends over 14 amino acids. In DNA form, the CDR3 reads TGCGCCAGCAGCTTGGCAGGGGGGTATGAAAAACTGTTTTTT. It encodes CASSLAGGYEKLFF.

This clone showed up many times. The V and J genes are TRBV6-5 and TRBJ1-2; 7 bases fit TRBD1. The V segment lost 1 base and the J segment 6 bases; nucleotides outside the gene matches: 11. In germline, CDR1 is MNHEY, CDR2 SVGAGI. This CDR3 comprises 16 residues. The CDR3 sequence: CASSYWGRDRRNGYTF. CDR3 sequence (DNA): TGTGCCAGCAGTTACTGGGGTCGGGACAGAAGAAATGGCTACACCTTC.

In regard to this clone: One end of the junction does not line up with germline, which may come from a read error. The chain couples TRBV7-9 to TRBJ1-1; 8 positions match TRBD1. CDR3 size: 14 residues. The germline gives CDR1 SEHNR, CDR2 FQNEAQ (reference sequence). CDR3 sequence reads: CSSSTATGVPEAFF. The CDR3 DNA reads TGTTCCAGCAGCACAGCGACAGGGGTCCCTGAAGCTTTCTTT.

This clone was seen a handful of times. The chain has TRBV27 and TRBJ2-1, with D tentatively TRBD2 (5 bases). The germline V gene has CDR1 MNHEY and CDR2 SMNVEV (reference sequence). The CDR3 length is 18 residues. Trimming stripped 8 bases from V and 4 bases from J, with 27 bases between. CDR3 residues: CASASLAATRDNYNEQFF. The DNA of the CDR3 is TGTGCCAGCGCCTCTCTCGCGGCCACGAGGGATAATTACAATGAGCAGTTCTTC.

V and J are TRBV7-9 and TRBJ1-1; D is undetermined. This CDR3 is 13 amino acids long. Between the trimmed V and J ends, which lost 2 bases and 6 bases, there was a span of 10 bases. Germline lookup yields CDR1 SEHNR and CDR2 FQNEAQ (reference sequence). In DNA, the CDR3 is TGTGCCAGCAGCTTATTTATGGCAGCTGAAGCTTTCTTT. It specifies CASSLFMAAEAFF.

The chain combines TRBV7-6 with TRBJ1-1, with D possibly matching TRBD1 (5 bases). There are 17 residues in the CDR3. The V gene lost 5 bases and the J gene lost 0 bases, with 19 bases spanning the gap. Germline CDR1 is SGHVS and CDR2 is FNYEAQ. The CDR3 sequence: CASSPTRGGGMNTEAFF. The DNA for the CDR3 is TGTGCCAGCAGCCCTACTAGGGGCGGGGGTATGAACACTGAAGCTTTCTTT. The entire variable domain, with the rest obtained from reference TRBV7-6 and TRBJ1-1, is as follows: GAGVSQSPRYKVTKRGQDVALRCDPISGHVSLYWYRQALGQGPEFLTYFNYEAQQDKSGLPNDRFSAERPEGSISTLTIQRTEQRDSAMYRCASSPTRGGGMNTEAFFGQGTRLTVV.

The CDR3 DNA follows: TGTGCCAGCAGTTTTTGGAGGAGGGTCCGGTACGAGCAGTACTTC. This gives the protein CASSFWRRVRYEQYF. The V gene is TRBV6-1, the J gene TRBJ2-7; a possible D gene is TRBD2 (6 bases). Germline V lookup: CDR1 MNHNS, CDR2 SASEGT. The V gene lost 5 bases and the J gene lost 4 bases, with 18 bases spanning the gap. The CDR3 loop spans 15 amino acids.